This is a list of T cell receptor beta chains from one sample in a study of blood T cell repertoires in COVID-19. TCRdb's copy holds only in-frame clones and misses some; the assay was immunoSEQ multiplex PCR. The sample has 84,000 or so clones; 87% are singletons. Material: peripheral blood. These receptors originate from a man between 60 and 75 years old with acute or convalescent COVID-19. Each CDR3 is given with its conserved first and last residue. The D gene is left open where the match is weak. Size is stated for part of the rows, as once, few or many counts, or as a class when the clone is expanded.

CDR3 DNA,CDR3 protein,D gene,clone size,V gene,J gene
TGTGCCAGCAGTCCCCTTAGGGCAGGGAGCAATCAGCCCCAGCATTTT,CASSPLRAGSNQPQHF,.,.,TRBV28,TRBJ1-5
TGTGCCAGCAGTCAGGGAGCGGGGGGGCCGGTCTTC,CASSQGAGGPVF,TRBD2,.,TRBV12-3/TRBV12-4,TRBJ2-1
TGTGCCATCAGTGAAGACAGGGAAAAGCCCCAGCATTTT,CAISEDREKPQHF,TRBD1,.,TRBV10-3,TRBJ1-5
TGTGCCAGCAGACCGGGACAGGGCTACAATGAGCAGTTCTTC,CASRPGQGYNEQFF,TRBD1,.,TRBV2,TRBJ2-1
TGTGCCATCAGTCCGGACGGACTCGATGGCTACACCTTC,CAISPDGLDGYTF,.,.,TRBV10-3,TRBJ1-2
TGTGCCAGCAGCTATCTCCCGGGAGCCGGGGGCACTGAAGCTTTCTTT,CASSYLPGAGGTEAFF,.,.,TRBV7-8,TRBJ1-1
TGTGCCAGCTCACCGGACGGGGGGGCCTACAATGAGCAGTTCTTC,CASSPDGGAYNEQFF,TRBD2,once,TRBV18,TRBJ2-1
TGCGCCAGCAGCCAAGATTGGAGGGTCATCTATGGCTACACCTTC,CASSQDWRVIYGYTF,.,.,TRBV4-3,TRBJ1-2
TGTGCCATCAGTGAGTACTACTCTGGGGCCAACGTCCTGACTTTC,CAISEYYSGANVLTF,.,.,TRBV10-3,TRBJ2-6
TGCAGTGCTAGTCATGCGTCGACAGGGTATGATGGCTACACCTTC,CSASHASTGYDGYTF,TRBD1,.,TRBV20-1,TRBJ1-2
TGCGCCAGCAGCCGACAGAGCCAAGTGAACACTGAAGCTTTCTTT,CASSRQSQVNTEAFF,.,.,TRBV4-1,TRBJ1-1
TGCGCCAGCAGCCAAGGGACAGGTATTACTCAGCCCCAGCATTTT,CASSQGTGITQPQHF,TRBD1,.,TRBV4-3,TRBJ1-5
TGCGCCAGCAGCTTGGTGCAGGGGGCCCCTGAAGCTTTCTTT,CASSLVQGAPEAFF,TRBD1,.,TRBV5-1,TRBJ1-1
TGTGCCAGCAGCCCGGGAGGGGATACGCAGTATTTT,CASSPGGDTQYF,TRBD2,.,TRBV5-5,TRBJ2-3
TGTGCCAGCGGCGGAAGGAAGCCCCGCACTGAAGCTTTCTTT,CASGGRKPRTEAFF,.,.,TRBV25-1,TRBJ1-1
TGTGCCAGCAGTTCAGAGGGAACAGCTAATGAAAAACTGTTTTTT,CASSSEGTANEKLFF,.,.,TRBV28,TRBJ1-4
TGCGCCAGCAGCTTGGGCGTCCGGGGGTACGGTGAAAAACTGTTTTTT,CASSLGVRGYGEKLFF,.,.,TRBV5-1,TRBJ1-4
TGTGCCAGCTCACCCCCATCGGGACAACTCTCGACCCAGTACTTC,CASSPPSGQLSTQYF,.,.,TRBV18,TRBJ2-5
TGTGCCAGCAGTTTAGACCGACAGGGGAGGAACACTGAAGCTTTCTTT,CASSLDRQGRNTEAFF,TRBD1,.,TRBV27,TRBJ1-1
TGTGCCAGCAGTTCCTACAGGGGGGAGACCCAGTACTTC,CASSSYRGETQYF,TRBD1,.,TRBV27,TRBJ2-5
TGTGCCTGGGGGGGCTCGAACACTGAAGCTTTCTTT,CAWGGSNTEAFF,.,.,TRBV30,TRBJ1-1
TGTGCCAGTAGTAAGGATTGGGGCAGGGCCGTTTCGAACACTGAAGCTTTCTTT,CASSKDWGRAVSNTEAFF,.,.,TRBV19,TRBJ1-1
TGTGCCAGCAGCCAAAGGGACAGACAGATGAACACTGAAGCTTTCTTT,CASSQRDRQMNTEAFF,TRBD1,.,TRBV3-1/TRBV3-2,TRBJ1-1
TGTGCCAGCAGTGAGATGGGACTAGCGGGGGGCACAGATACGCAGTATTTT,CASSEMGLAGGTDTQYF,TRBD2,.,TRBV2,TRBJ2-3
TGTGCCTGGAGGGCCTCCGGGACAGGGACCTCACCCCTCCACTTT,CAWRASGTGTSPLHF,TRBD1,.,TRBV30,TRBJ1-6
TGTGCCAGCAGCTTAGGACAGGGAAATGGCTACACCTTC,CASSLGQGNGYTF,TRBD1,.,TRBV7-2,TRBJ1-2
TGTCTACAGGGGGTTCTCAACTATGGCTACACCTTC,CLQGVLNYGYTF,TRBD1,.,TRBV25-1,TRBJ1-2
TGTGCCAGCAGCCAAGGAGCCATAGAAAAACTGTTTTTT,CASSQGAIEKLFF,.,.,TRBV3-1/TRBV3-2,TRBJ1-4
TGCGCCAGCAGCTTGGATCCAGGGGCCCTGGGGGAGACCCAGTACTTC,CASSLDPGALGETQYF,.,.,TRBV5-1,TRBJ2-5
TGTGCCAGCAGCAAAGAGAGGTACAATGAGCAGTTCTTC,CASSKERYNEQFF,.,.,TRBV6-5,TRBJ2-1
TGTGCCAGCAGTTACCAGGGATTCGGTGGCTACACCTTC,CASSYQGFGGYTF,.,.,TRBV6-2/TRBV6-3,TRBJ1-2
TGCGCCAGCAGCCAAGCACGGCAGGGGGCAACTAATGAAAAACTGTTTTTT,CASSQARQGATNEKLFF,TRBD1,.,TRBV4-1,TRBJ1-4
TGTGCCAGCAGCTTAGGGAGACTGCAGGGGGCAGACTATGGCTACACCTTC,CASSLGRLQGADYGYTF,TRBD1,.,TRBV7-8,TRBJ1-2
TGTGCCAGCTCACCACCGGACAGGGCCGGAAACACCATATATTTT,CASSPPDRAGNTIYF,TRBD1,.,TRBV18,TRBJ1-3
TGCGCCAGCAGTCCCAACCCGGGGACTAGTGATACCTACGAGCAGTACTTC,CASSPNPGTSDTYEQYF,TRBD2,.,TRBV5-1,TRBJ2-7
TGTGCCAGCTCACCAAGCACCATGAACACTGAAGCTTTCTTT,CASSPSTMNTEAFF,.,once,TRBV18,TRBJ1-1
TGCGCCAGCAGCCAAGATGCCGGGAGGCACTCCTACAATGAGCAGTTCTTC,CASSQDAGRHSYNEQFF,TRBD2,.,TRBV4-3,TRBJ2-1
TGTGCCATCCGGAGGACAGGGGACGTGGGTGGCTACACCTTC,CAIRRTGDVGGYTF,TRBD1,.,TRBV10-3,TRBJ1-2
TGTGCCACCAGCAGAGACTCAGTACGAAGCTCTGGAAACACCATATATTTT,CATSRDSVRSSGNTIYF,.,once,TRBV15,TRBJ1-3
TGCGCCAGCAGCACCGGGACAGGGTTCACCGGGGAGCTGTTTTTT,CASSTGTGFTGELFF,TRBD1,.,TRBV4-3,TRBJ2-2
TGTGCCAGCAGCCCACGTCTAGTGAACACTGAAGCTTTCTTT,CASSPRLVNTEAFF,.,few,TRBV7-2,TRBJ1-1
TGTGCCATCAGTTCTGAACTTTCCGAGGCCAAAAACATTCAGTACTTC,CAISSELSEAKNIQYF,.,.,TRBV10-3,TRBJ2-4
TGTGCCAGCAGTAGATGGGACAGGAACAATCAGCCCCAGCATTTT,CASSRWDRNNQPQHF,TRBD1,.,TRBV6-6,TRBJ1-5
TGTGCCAGCAGCGGATACCCCGGGACTAGCGGAAACAATGAGCAGTTCTTC,CASSGYPGTSGNNEQFF,TRBD2,.,TRBV13,TRBJ2-1
TGTGCCAGCAGCTTAGGGGACAGGGTAGAAAAACTGTTTTTT,CASSLGDRVEKLFF,TRBD1,.,TRBV7-9,TRBJ1-4
TGTGCCAGCAGCGGCTTAGCCGGGACTAGCGGAGAGACCCAGTACTTC,CASSGLAGTSGETQYF,TRBD2,.,TRBV9,TRBJ2-5
TGTGCCAGCAGCTTGGCCGGTCAGGGGATGGTCGAGCAGTACTTC,CASSLAGQGMVEQYF,.,once,TRBV5-4,TRBJ2-7
TGTGCCAGTAGTATGGACCTTCTAGCGGGGAAGTCAGATACGCAGTATTTT,CASSMDLLAGKSDTQYF,TRBD2,.,TRBV19,TRBJ2-3
TGTGCCAGCAGCGTAAGCGGGGGCAACTACGAGCAGTACTTC,CASSVSGGNYEQYF,TRBD2,.,TRBV5-4,TRBJ2-7
TGTGCCAGCAGCAGGCCTGTCGGGGAGCTGTTTTTT,CASSRPVGELFF,.,.,TRBV27,TRBJ2-2
TGTGCCTGGAGTGTCCGGGACTTCGGAGGCACTGAAGCTTTCTTT,CAWSVRDFGGTEAFF,.,.,TRBV30,TRBJ1-1
TGTGCCAGCAGCATAGGGGGGGGCCATGTCAATTCACCCCTCCACTTT,CASSIGGGHVNSPLHF,.,.,TRBV5-4,TRBJ1-6
TGTGCCAGCAGCGTGGGGCCAGACACTGAAGCTTTCTTT,CASSVGPDTEAFF,.,once,TRBV9,TRBJ1-1
TGTGCCAGCAGTTCCCTCAGAGACAGGGGATCGGATACGCAGTATTTT,CASSSLRDRGSDTQYF,TRBD1,.,TRBV28,TRBJ2-3
TGTGCCAGCAGCTTAGTAGAGGGGGGGCCGTATAATGAGCAGTTCTTC,CASSLVEGGPYNEQFF,.,few,TRBV7-6,TRBJ2-1